The text below deals with one TCR beta chain. The authors divided CD4+ cells into CD45RA+ naive and CD45RA-negative memory subsets. This record belongs to a study of shared clonotypes between healthy human individuals. The V gene's germline CDR1 is MDHEN and CDR2 SYDVKM. Trimming took off 4 bases at V and 3 bases at J, with 9 bases between the two ends. The CDR3 contains 14 residues. Repertoires were generated with immunoSEQ multiplex PCR, while TCRdb's copy carries only in-frame clones and drops some. Of approximately 500,000 clones listed, 90% to 96% were seen once; the top ten hold approximately 0.062%.

The TCR originated in a woman aged 25 to 39 in good health. Sequenced material: naive CD4+ T cells sorted from blood. Described subset: CD45RA+ positively selected. The chain employs TRBV28 and TRBJ2-2; possible D gene TRBD1, 5 bases. The CDR3 coding sequence is TGTGCCAGCAGTTGGGGCTCGCACACCGGGGAGCTGTTTTTT. This encodes CASSWGSHTGELFF.